Following are 8 T cell receptor beta chains from one sample sequenced in a study of cytomegalovirus exposure and HLA in healthy donors. PCR was performed using 60 Vbeta and 13 Jbeta primers. Clones were sequenced by immunoSEQ multiplex PCR, and TCRdb holds only the in-frame ones, with some missing. This sample carries fewer than 150,000 clones, around 73% of them seen once, and the ten largest clones take 8.2%. The sequenced sample was PBMCs. The source is a woman aged 40 to 50 in good health and CMV-seropositive.

This chain uses TRBV11-3 with TRBJ2-7, with 8 bases matching TRBD2. This CDR3 comprises 14 residues. Germline V CDR1 and CDR2: SGHNT, YENEEA. Trimming at V came to 8 bases and at J to 5 bases, leaving 11 bases not matched to a gene. The CDR3, as DNA: TGTGCCAGCTCCCGGGGGGGCAGGGAGGACGAGCAGTACTTC. As protein: CASSRGGREDEQYF.

The CDR3 DNA follows: TGTGCCAGCAGTTCAGGGAGGTCTGGCTACACCTTC. Its translation: CASSSGRSGYTF. This chain joins TRBV5-5 and TRBJ1-2, with D possibly being TRBD1 (5 bases). Per germline, CDR1 SGHKS and CDR2 YYEKEE (reference sequence). This CDR3 is 12 amino acids long. V was shortened by 5 bases and J by 7 bases, with 12 bases between the two germline ends. The variable domain in full, with the rest retrieved from reference TRBV5-5 and TRBJ1-2, is DAGVTQSPTHLIKTRGQQVTLRCSPISGHKSVSWYQQVLGQGPQFIFQYYEKEERGRGNFPDRFSARQFPNYSSELNVNALLLGDSALYLCASSSGRSGYTFGSGTRLTVV.

This CDR3 is CASSSQGADGYTF. The CDR3 nucleotides are TGTGCCAGCAGCTCCCAGGGGGCGGATGGCTACACCTTC. The chain links TRBV11-2 to TRBJ1-2; 8 positions match TRBD1. The CDR3 is 13 amino acids. Germline lookup yields CDR1 SGHAT and CDR2 FQNNGV. Trimming removed 4 bases from V and 6 bases from J; junction bases left unmatched: 4.

The V gene is TRBV27, the J gene TRBJ2-1, with unresolved D. V shed 5 bases and J shed 7 bases, with 15 bases lying between them. Germline CDR1 MNHEY, CDR2 SMNVEV (reference sequence). The CDR3 covers 14 residues. The CDR3 loop reads CASSAISLGNEQFF. The CDR3 nucleotides are TGTGCCAGCAGTGCCATTTCCCTCGGGAATGAGCAGTTCTTC.

V gene TRBV18 combines with J gene TRBJ2-3, with TRBD2 identical over 7 bases. CDR3 size: 17 residues. Germline V gene lookup returns CDR1 KGHSH and CDR2 LQKENI. The V and J ends lost 3 bases and 3 bases, in that order; junction bases with no gene match: 12. Written as DNA, the CDR3 is TGTGCCAGCTCACCCTACGGGGTAGCGGGCCTAACAGATACGCAGTATTTT. Translating it yields CASSPYGVAGLTDTQYF.

A note on this clone: Other DNA sequences in this sample translate to the same CDR3. This chain connects TRBV5-1 to TRBJ2-5; D remains unclear. The length of the CDR3 is 13 residues. The V end lost 3 bases, the J end lost 0 bases, and 6 bases lay between the germline ends. Germline CDR1 reads SGHRS; CDR2 reads YFSETQ. CDR3 residues: CASSSEYQETQYF. The CDR3 DNA sequence: TGCGCCAGCAGCTCAGAATACCAAGAGACCCAGTACTTC.

The chain uses TRBV7-9 and TRBJ1-4; 9 positions match TRBD1. The CDR3 runs 15 residues. Per germline, CDR1 SEHNR and CDR2 FQNEAQ (reference sequence). V lost 3 bases to trimming and J lost 6 bases; unmatched junction nucleotides: 5. The CDR3 here is CASSFLTGGDEKLFF. The DNA of the CDR3 is TGTGCCAGCAGCTTCCTGACAGGGGGGGATGAAAAACTGTTTTTT.

The chain employs TRBV5-1 and TRBJ1-1; TRBD1 agrees at 11 bases. Germline CDR1 and CDR2: SGHRS and YFSETQ. This CDR3 region has 14 residues. V gave up 4 bases and J gave up 1 base; unmatched junction bases: 0. In nucleotides, the CDR3 is TGCGCCAGCAGCGGACAGGGGGCGAACACTGAAGCTTTCTTT. It specifies CASSGQGANTEAFF.